This T cell receptor (beta chain) originates from a study of tumor-infiltrating lymphocytes in localized non-small cell lung cancer. About the research overall: Some samples were collected after neoadjuvant chemotherapy; smokers, never-smokers and several histologies were included.

In its sample, this clone was seen a few times. Germline V gene lookup returns CDR1 LGHNA and CDR2 YSLEER. With 0 bases clipped from V and 7 bases from J, the junction kept 12 bases outside the gene matches. The CDR3 has 17 residues. This table comes from immunoSEQ multiplex PCR, and its TCRdb copy is limited to in-frame clones, with some not included. The sample includes 21,000 or so clones, about 80% seen only once; the top ten take around 3.4%. The V gene is TRBV4-3, the J gene TRBJ2-1; 7 bases fit TRBD2. Sequences were obtained from lung tumor tissue. The origin of this receptor is a human donor with non-small cell lung cancer. Here the CDR3 DNA reads TGCGCCAGCAGCCAAGATTTGGGGGGAGGGCCGTTGAATGAGCAGTTCTTC. Amino acid sequence: CASSQDLGGGPLNEQFF.